These 15 T cell receptor beta chains share one sample of origin, sequenced in a study of T cells after yellow fever vaccination. Via MiXCR, TCRdb re-called the 5' RACE reads, giving one row per CDR3 protein. The sample has hundreds of thousands of distinct CDR3 sequences, over 8% seen once. The sequences come from PBMCs, collected on the day of the first yellow fever vaccination. The receptors shown here come from a man younger than 35 who received the YFV17D yellow fever vaccine.

This clonotype was found many times. The chain has TRBV5-6 and TRBJ2-3; D unclear. Germline V gene sequence: CDR1 SGHDT, CDR2 YYEEEE. The CDR3 covers 11 residues. V lost 6 bases and J lost 7, with 9 bases in between. CDR3 DNA sequence: TGTGCCAGCACCTCGGATAATACGCAGTATTTT. Translated, it gives CASTSDNTQYF.

This rearrangement joins TRBV24-1 to TRBJ1-1, with a weak D call TRBD1 (6 bases). This CDR3 spans 13 amino acids. V gave up 4 bases and J gave up 6 bases, with 11 bases separating them. Germline loops: CDR1 KGHDR, CDR2 SFDVKD. The CDR3 is CATSEGEGAEAFF. The CDR3 DNA follows: TGTGCCACCAGTGAGGGCGAGGGGGCTGAAGCTTTCTTT.

This clonotype was observed a handful of times. The gene calls are TRBV5-1 and TRBJ2-1; 7 bases are a match to TRBD2. CDR1 SGHRS and CDR2 YFSETQ come from the germline V gene. The junction had 8 bases not matched to a gene; V was cut back by 4 bases and J by 4 bases. The CDR3 length is 15 residues. The CDR3, as DNA: TGCGCCAGCAGCCCCGCTAGCGGCGTATACAATGAGCAGTTCTTC. This codes for CASSPASGVYNEQFF.

This clonotype was recorded at least ten times. The rearrangement links TRBV6-1 to TRBJ1-2; tentative D call: TRBD1 (6 bases). The V gene lost 8 bases and the J gene lost 12 bases, with 25 bases spanning the gap. Germline-derived CDR1 and CDR2 are MNHNS and SASEGT. CDR3 size: 14 residues. The DNA for the CDR3 is TGTGCCAGCGGTCCAGGGAAAACAGGGTTCGATAACACCTTC. It yields the protein CASGPGKTGFDNTF.

In its sample, this clonotype was seen many times. The chain combines TRBV4-1 with TRBJ1-1, with TRBD1 as a possible D gene (6 bases). The V end lost 0 bases, the J end lost 2 bases, and 16 bases lay between the germline ends. CDR1 is MGHRA, CDR2 YSYEKL, per germline. The CDR3 covers 17 residues. CDR3 coding DNA: TGCGCCAGCAGCCAAGATCCCCGGGACATTCCAAACACTGAAGCTTTCTTT. Protein: CASSQDPRDIPNTEAFF.

The sample holds a few counts of this clonotype. The chain couples TRBV5-1 to TRBJ2-7, with 7 positions matching TRBD1. The CDR3 has 17 residues. V lost 0 bases to trimming and J lost 2 bases; unmatched junction nucleotides: 11. CDR1 and CDR2 from the germline V gene are SGHRS and YFSETQ. CDR3 residues: CASSLAEVGTAPYEQYV. The CDR3 nucleotides are TGCGCCAGCAGCTTGGCAGAAGTCGGGACAGCGCCCTACGAGCAGTACGTC.

This clonotype showed up many times. The rearrangement links TRBV7-2 to TRBJ2-7; D is undetermined. This CDR3 region has 13 residues. Germline V gene data show CDR1 as SGHTA and CDR2 as FQGNSA. V lost 6 bases to trimming and J lost 2 bases, with 11 bases between them. CDR3 DNA sequence: TGTGCCAGCAGACGTAATGTAGCCTACGAGCAGTACTTC. The encoded protein is CASRRNVAYEQYF.

The chain links TRBV10-3 to TRBJ2-3, with unresolved D. Germline CDR1 is ENHRY and CDR2 is SYGVKD. CDR3 length: 13 residues. Trimming removed 0 bases at V and 3 bases at J, with 4 bases between. The chain's CDR3 is CAISESNTDTQYF. The CDR3 DNA is TGTGCCATCAGTGAGTCGAATACAGATACGCAGTATTTT.

This clonotype has a count of ten or more. This chain joins TRBV20-1 and TRBJ2-7; 8 bases line up with TRBD2. The CDR3 runs to 14 residues. Germline CDR1 and CDR2: DFQATT and SNEGSKA (reference sequence). The V gene end was trimmed by 3 bases and the J gene end by 5 bases; junction bases not matched to a gene: 9. The CDR3 DNA is TGCAGTGCTAGGTCCGGGGGGGAGGATCACGAGCAGTACTTC. Encoded protein: CSARSGGEDHEQYF.

This sequence joins TRBV7-2 and TRBJ2-7; 11 nucleotides line up with TRBD1. V shed 5 bases, J shed 4 bases, and the junction held 10 bases outside the gene matches. From germline, CDR1 is SGHTA and CDR2 FQGNSA. This CDR3 has 16 amino acids. The DNA for the CDR3 is TGTGCCAGCAGCCTTCCACCGGGACAGGGGGGGTACGAGCAGTACTTC. It translates to CASSLPPGQGGYEQYF. Full variable domain (missing parts from reference TRBV7-2 and TRBJ2-7): GAGVSQSPSNKVTEKGKDVELRCDPISGHTALYWYRQSLGQGLEFLIYFQGNSAPDKSGLPSDRFSAERTGGSVSTLTIQRTQQEDSAVYLCASSLPPGQGGYEQYFGPGTRLTVT.

The chain links TRBV20-1 to TRBJ1-1, with D unclear. Germline V gives CDR1 DFQATT, CDR2 SNEGSKA (reference sequence). Deletions cut 3 bases from V and 10 bases from J, with 15 bases between. The CDR3 runs to 12 residues. CDR3 amino acids: CSASLDGPTAFF. CDR3 DNA: TGCAGTGCTAGCCTGGACGGCCCCACAGCTTTCTTT.

This clonotype was counted only a few times. The chain has TRBV9 and TRBJ2-5, with 7 nucleotides matching TRBD1. This CDR3 is 16 amino acids long. Germline V gene lookup returns CDR1 SGDLS and CDR2 YYNGEE. V shed 2 bases and J 5 bases; nucleotides not matched to a gene: 12. CDR3 in amino acids: CASSVDDREMDETQYF. The CDR3, as DNA: TGTGCCAGCAGCGTGGACGACAGGGAAATGGACGAGACCCAGTACTTC.

This rearrangement joins TRBV25-1 to TRBJ2-2; TRBD1 agrees at 9 bases. Germline V gene lookup returns CDR1 MGHDK and CDR2 SYGVNS. V dropped 4 bases and J dropped 3; count of bases not matched to a gene: 6. This CDR3 is 16 amino acids long. The CDR3 DNA reads TGTGCCAGCAGTGCGGACAGGGGTATGGACACCGGGGAGCTGTTTTTT. It codes for CASSADRGMDTGELFF.

This clonotype occurred a few times. The V call is TRBV9, the J call TRBJ2-5; weak D call: TRBD1 (5 bases). The CDR3 sequence is 13 residues long. The germline CDR1 and CDR2 sequences are SGDLS and YYNGEE. The V end lost 3 bases, the J end lost 5 bases, and 11 bases lay between the germline ends. CDR3 in amino acids: CASSAQVGETQYF. DNA for the CDR3: TGTGCCAGCAGCGCACAGGTGGGGGAGACCCAGTACTTC. Using reference TRBV9 and TRBJ2-5 for the parts outside the CDR3, the full variable domain is DSGVTQTPKHLITATGQRVTLRCSPRSGDLSVYWYQQSLDQGLQFLIQYYNGEERAKGNILERFSAQQFPDLHSELNLSSLELGDSALYFCASSAQVGETQYFGPGTRLLVL.

This clonotype occurred many times. The CDR3 region is CSASIQPNTEAFF. CDR3 in DNA: TGCAGTGCTAGTATACAGCCTAACACTGAAGCTTTCTTT. The V and J genes are TRBV20-1 and TRBJ1-1; D gene ambiguous. The CDR3 runs 13 residues. The germline V gene encodes CDR1 DFQATT and CDR2 SNEGSKA (reference sequence). The V gene lost 3 bases and the J gene lost 2 bases, with 10 bases spanning the gap.